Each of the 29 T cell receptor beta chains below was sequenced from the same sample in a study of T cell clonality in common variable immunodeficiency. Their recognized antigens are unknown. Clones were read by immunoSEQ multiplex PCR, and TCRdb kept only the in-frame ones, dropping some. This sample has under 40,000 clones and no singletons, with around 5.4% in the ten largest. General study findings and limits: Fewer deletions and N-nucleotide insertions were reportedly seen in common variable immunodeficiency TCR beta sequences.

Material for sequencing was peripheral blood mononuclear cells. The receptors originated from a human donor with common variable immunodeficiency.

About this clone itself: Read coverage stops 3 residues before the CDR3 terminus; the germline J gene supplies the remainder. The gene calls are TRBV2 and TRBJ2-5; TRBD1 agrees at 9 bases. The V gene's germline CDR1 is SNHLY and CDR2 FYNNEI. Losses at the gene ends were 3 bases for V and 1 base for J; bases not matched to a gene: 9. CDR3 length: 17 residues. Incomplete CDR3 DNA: TGTGCCAGCAGTGAGACAGGGGGTTTTAGAGGCCAAGAGACC. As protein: CASSETGGFRGQET. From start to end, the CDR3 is CASSETGGFRGQETQYF.

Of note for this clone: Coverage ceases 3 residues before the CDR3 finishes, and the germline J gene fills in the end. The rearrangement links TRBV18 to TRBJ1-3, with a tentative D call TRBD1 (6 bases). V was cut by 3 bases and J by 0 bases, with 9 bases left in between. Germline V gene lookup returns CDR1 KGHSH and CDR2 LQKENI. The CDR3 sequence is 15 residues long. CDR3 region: CASSPGHSSGNTIYF. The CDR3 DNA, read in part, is TGTGCCAGCTCACCGGGACATTCCTCTGGAAACACC.

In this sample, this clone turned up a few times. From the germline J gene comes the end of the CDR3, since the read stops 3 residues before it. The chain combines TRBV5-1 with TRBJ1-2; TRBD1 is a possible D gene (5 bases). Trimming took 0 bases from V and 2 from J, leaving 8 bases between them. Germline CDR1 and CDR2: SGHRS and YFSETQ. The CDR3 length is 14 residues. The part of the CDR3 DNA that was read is TGCGCCAGCAGCTTGGACTGGACAAACTATGGC. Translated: CASSLDWTNYG. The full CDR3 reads CASSLDWTNYGYTF.

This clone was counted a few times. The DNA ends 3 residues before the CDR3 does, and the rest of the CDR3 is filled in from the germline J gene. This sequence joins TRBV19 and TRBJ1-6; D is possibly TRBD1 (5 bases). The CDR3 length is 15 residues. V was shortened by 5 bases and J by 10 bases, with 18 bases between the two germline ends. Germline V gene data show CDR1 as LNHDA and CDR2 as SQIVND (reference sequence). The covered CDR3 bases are TGTGCCAGTAGTCCCGGGCAGGGAAAAGGATCACCC. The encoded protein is CASSPGQGKGSP. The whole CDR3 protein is CASSPGQGKGSPLHF.

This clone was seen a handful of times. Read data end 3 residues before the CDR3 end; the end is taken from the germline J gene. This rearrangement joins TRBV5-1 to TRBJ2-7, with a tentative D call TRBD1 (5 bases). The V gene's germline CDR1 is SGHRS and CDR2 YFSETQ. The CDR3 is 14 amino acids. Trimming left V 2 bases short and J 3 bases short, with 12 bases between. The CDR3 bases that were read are TGCGCCAGCAGCTTATCGACAGACAGCTACGAG. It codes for CASSLSTDSYE. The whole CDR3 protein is CASSLSTDSYEQYF.

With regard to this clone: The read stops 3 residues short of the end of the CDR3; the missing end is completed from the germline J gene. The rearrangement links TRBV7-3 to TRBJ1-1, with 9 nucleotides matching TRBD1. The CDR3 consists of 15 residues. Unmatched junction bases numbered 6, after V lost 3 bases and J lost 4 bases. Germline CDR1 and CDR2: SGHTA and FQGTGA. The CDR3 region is CASSLGTGKGTEAFF. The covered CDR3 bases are TGTGCCAGCAGCTTGGGGACAGGGAAAGGCACTGAA.

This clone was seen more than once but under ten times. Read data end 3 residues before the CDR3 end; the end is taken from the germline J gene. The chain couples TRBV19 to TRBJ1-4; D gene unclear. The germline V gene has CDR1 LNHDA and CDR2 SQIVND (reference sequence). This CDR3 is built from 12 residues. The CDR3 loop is CASSPGSRKLFF. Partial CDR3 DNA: TGTGCCAGTAGTCCAGGTTCCCGGAAA.

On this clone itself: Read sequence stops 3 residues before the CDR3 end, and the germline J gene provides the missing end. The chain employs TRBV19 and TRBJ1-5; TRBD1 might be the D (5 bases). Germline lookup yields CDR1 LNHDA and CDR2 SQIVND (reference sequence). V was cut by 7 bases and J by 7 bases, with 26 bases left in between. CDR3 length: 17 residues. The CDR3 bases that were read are TGTGCCAGTATAGGAGGGGCAGGGCTCACCTCGGGACAGCCC. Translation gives CASIGGAGLTSGQP. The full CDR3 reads CASIGGAGLTSGQPQHF.

The part of the CDR3 DNA that was read is TGTGCCAGCACCGGACAGAGCTATGGC. Its translation: CASTGQSYG. The full CDR3 sequence reads CASTGQSYGYTF. The J gene is TRBJ1-2, the V gene TRBV7-2, with D perhaps matching TRBD1 (6 bases). The read ends 3 residues before the CDR3 terminus; that terminus is restored from the germline J gene. V was pared by 7 bases and J by 4 bases, with 10 bases between. CDR1 and CDR2 (germline): SGHTA, FQGNSA. There are 12 residues in the CDR3.

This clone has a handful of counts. The sequenced part of the CDR3 DNA is TGTGCCAGCAGCTTAGTTAGGACAGGGGGCCCCGAG. Translated: CASSLVRTGGPE. The CDR3 in full is CASSLVRTGGPEQYF. This chain joins TRBV7-9 and TRBJ2-7; 11 positions match TRBD1. Coverage ceases 3 residues before the CDR3 finishes, and the germline J gene fills in the end. The CDR3 consists of 15 residues. V lost 1 base, J lost 6 bases, and 5 bases stayed unmatched. The germline gives CDR1 SEHNR, CDR2 FQNEAQ (reference sequence). The entire variable domain, with the rest obtained from reference TRBV7-9 and TRBJ2-7, is as follows: DTGVSQNPRHKITKRGQNVTFRCDPISEHNRLYWYRQTLGQGPEFLTYFQNEAQLEKSRLLSDRFSAERPKGSFSTLEIQRTEQGDSAMYLCASSLVRTGGPEQYFGPGTRLTVT.

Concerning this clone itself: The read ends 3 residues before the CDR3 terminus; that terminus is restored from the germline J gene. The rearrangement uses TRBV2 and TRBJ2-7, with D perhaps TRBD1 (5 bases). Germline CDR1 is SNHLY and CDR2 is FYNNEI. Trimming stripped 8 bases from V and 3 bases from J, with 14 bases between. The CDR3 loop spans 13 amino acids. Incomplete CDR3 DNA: TGTGCCAGCGCTAGGACACCATTCTACGAG. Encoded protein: CASARTPFYE. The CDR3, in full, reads CASARTPFYEQYF.

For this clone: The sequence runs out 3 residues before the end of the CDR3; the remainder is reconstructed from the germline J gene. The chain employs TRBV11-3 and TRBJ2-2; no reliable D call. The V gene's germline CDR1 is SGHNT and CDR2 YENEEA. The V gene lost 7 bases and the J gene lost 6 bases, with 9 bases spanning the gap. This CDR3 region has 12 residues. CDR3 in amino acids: CASNSPAGELFF. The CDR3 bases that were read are TGTGCCAGCAACTCTCCCGCCGGGGAG.

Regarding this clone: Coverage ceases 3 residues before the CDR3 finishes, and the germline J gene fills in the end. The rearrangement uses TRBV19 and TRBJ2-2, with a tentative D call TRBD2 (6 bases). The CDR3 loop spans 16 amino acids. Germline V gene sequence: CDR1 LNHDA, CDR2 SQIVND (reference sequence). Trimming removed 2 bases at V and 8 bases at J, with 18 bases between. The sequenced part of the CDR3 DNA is TGTGCCAGTAGTATACCCCCACGAGGAGGGCCAGGGGAG. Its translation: CASSIPPRGGPGE. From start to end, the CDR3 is CASSIPPRGGPGELFF.

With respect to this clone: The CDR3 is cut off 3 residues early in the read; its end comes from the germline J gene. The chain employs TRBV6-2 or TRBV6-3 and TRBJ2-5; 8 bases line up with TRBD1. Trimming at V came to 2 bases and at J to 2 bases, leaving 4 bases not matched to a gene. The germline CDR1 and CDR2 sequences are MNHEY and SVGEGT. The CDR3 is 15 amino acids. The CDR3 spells CASSYGGTGQETQYF. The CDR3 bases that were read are TGTGCCAGCAGTTACGGTGGGACAGGACAAGAGACC.

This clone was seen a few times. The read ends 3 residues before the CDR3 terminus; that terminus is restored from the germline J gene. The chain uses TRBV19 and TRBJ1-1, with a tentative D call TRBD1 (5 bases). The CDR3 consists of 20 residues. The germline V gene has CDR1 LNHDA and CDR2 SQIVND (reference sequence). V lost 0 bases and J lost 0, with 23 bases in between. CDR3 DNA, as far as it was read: TGTGCCAGTAGTATAGATGAAGGATGGGGCAGGTTAAGCTTGAACACTGAA. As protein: CASSIDEGWGRLSLNTE. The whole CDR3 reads CASSIDEGWGRLSLNTEAFF.

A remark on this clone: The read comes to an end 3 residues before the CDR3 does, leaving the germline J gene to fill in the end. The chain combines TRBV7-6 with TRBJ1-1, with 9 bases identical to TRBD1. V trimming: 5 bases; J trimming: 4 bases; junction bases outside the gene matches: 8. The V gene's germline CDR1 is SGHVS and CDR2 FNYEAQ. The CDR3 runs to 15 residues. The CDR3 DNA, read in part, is TGTGCCAGCAGCCCAAACAGGGGGCTAGGCACTGAA. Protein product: CASSPNRGLGTE. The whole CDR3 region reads CASSPNRGLGTEAFF. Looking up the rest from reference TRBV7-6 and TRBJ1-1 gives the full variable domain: GAGVSQSPRYKVTKRGQDVALRCDPISGHVSLYWYRQALGQGPEFLTYFNYEAQQDKSGLPNDRFSAERPEGSISTLTIQRTEQRDSAMYRCASSPNRGLGTEAFFGQGTRLTVV.

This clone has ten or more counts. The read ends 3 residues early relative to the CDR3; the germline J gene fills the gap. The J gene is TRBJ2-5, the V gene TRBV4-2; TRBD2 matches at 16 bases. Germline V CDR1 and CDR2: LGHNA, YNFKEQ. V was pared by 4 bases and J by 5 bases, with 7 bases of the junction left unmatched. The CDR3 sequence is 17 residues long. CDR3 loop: CASSRGTSGGGRETQYF. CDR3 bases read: TGTGCCAGCAGCCGTGGGACTAGCGGGGGGGGCAGGGAGACC.

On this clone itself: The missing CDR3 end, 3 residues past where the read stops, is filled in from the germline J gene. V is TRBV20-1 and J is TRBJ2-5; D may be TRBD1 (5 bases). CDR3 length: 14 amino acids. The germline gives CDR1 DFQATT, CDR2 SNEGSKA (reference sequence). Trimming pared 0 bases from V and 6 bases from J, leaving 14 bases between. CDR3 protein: CSARDQDSRQTQYF. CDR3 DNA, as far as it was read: TGCAGTGCTAGAGATCAAGACAGTAGGCAGACC.

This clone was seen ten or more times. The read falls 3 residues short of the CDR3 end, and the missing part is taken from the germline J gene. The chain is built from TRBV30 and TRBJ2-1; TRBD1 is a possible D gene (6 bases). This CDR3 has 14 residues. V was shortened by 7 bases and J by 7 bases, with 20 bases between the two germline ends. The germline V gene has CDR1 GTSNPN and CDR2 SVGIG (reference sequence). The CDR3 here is CAYYRRQQGNEQFF. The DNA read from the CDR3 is TGTGCCTATTACCGACGCCAGCAGGGGAATGAG.

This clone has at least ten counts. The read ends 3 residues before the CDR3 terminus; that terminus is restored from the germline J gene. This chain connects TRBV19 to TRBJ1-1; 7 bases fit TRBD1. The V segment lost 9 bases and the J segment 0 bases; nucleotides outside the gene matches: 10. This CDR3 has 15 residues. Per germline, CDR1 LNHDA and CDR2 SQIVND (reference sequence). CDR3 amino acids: CASSFGTGVNTEAFF. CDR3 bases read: TGTGCCAGCAGTTTTGGTACAGGGGTGAACACTGAA.

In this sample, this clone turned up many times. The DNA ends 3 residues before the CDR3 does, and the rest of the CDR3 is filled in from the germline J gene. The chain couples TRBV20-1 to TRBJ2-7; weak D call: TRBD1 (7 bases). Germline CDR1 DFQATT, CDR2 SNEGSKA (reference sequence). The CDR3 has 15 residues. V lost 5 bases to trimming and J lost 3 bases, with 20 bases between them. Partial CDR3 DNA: TGCAGTGCTCTTTATCGGGAGACAGGGAACTACGAG. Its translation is CSALYRETGNYE. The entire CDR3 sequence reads CSALYRETGNYEQYF.

CDR3 sequence: CASSLRSGSNQPQHF. The CDR3 bases that were read are TGTGCCAGCAGCTTAAGATCGGGGAGCAATCAGCCC. This chain joins TRBV7-6 and TRBJ1-5; no reliable D call. The CDR3 end falls 3 residues outside the read, so it is completed with the germline J gene. The CDR3 consists of 15 residues. Germline V gene sequence: CDR1 SGHVS, CDR2 FNYEAQ. With 2 bases removed from V and 1 base from J, the gap between germline ends came to 9 bases. The full variable domain, its missing parts supplied by reference TRBV7-6 and TRBJ1-5, is GAGVSQSPRYKVTKRGQDVALRCDPISGHVSLYWYRQALGQGPEFLTYFNYEAQQDKSGLPNDRFSAERPEGSISTLTIQRTEQRDSAMYRCASSLRSGSNQPQHFGDGTRLSIL.

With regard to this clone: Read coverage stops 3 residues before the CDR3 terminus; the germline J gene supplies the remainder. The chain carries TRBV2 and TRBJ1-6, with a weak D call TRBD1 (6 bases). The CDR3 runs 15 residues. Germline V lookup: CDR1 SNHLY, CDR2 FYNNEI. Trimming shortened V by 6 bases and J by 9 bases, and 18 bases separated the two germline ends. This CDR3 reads CASRGDGGPSSPLHF. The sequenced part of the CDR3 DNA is TGTGCCAGCAGGGGGGACGGGGGGCCGAGTTCACCC.

CDR3 DNA (partial): TGCAGTGCTAGGATCCAGGGGGGTAGCAATGAG. Its protein product is CSARIQGGSNE. The full CDR3 protein reads CSARIQGGSNEQFF. This chain connects TRBV20-1 to TRBJ2-1, with D maybe TRBD1 (7 bases). The read terminates 3 residues before the CDR3 end, so the remaining end is supplied by the germline J gene. The CDR3 length is 14 residues. Germline CDR1 is DFQATT and CDR2 is SNEGSKA (reference sequence). Trimming removed 3 bases from V and 6 bases from J, with 15 bases in between.

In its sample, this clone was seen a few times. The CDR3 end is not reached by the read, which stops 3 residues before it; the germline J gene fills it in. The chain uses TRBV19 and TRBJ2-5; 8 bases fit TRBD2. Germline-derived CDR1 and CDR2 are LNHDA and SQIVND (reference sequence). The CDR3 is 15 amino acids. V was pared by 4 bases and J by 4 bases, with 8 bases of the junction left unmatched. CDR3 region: CASSKPGLVRETQYF. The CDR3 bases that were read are TGTGCCAGTAGTAAACCGGGACTAGTAAGAGAGACC.

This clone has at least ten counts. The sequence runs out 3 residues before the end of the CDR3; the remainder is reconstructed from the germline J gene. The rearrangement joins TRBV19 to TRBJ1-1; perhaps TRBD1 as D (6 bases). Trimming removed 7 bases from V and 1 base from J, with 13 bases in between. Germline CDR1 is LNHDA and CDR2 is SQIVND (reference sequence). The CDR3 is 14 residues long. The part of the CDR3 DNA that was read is TGTGCCAGTAAGATCGCAGGGGCGAACACTGAA. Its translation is CASKIAGANTE. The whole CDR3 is CASKIAGANTEAFF.

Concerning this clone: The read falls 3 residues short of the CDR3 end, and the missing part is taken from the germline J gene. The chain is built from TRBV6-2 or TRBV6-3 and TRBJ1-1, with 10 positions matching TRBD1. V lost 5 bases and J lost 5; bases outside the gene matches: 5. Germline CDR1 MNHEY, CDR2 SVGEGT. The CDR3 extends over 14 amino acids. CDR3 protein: CASSRDRGLTEAFF. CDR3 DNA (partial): TGTGCCAGCAGTCGCGACAGGGGGCTTACTGAA.

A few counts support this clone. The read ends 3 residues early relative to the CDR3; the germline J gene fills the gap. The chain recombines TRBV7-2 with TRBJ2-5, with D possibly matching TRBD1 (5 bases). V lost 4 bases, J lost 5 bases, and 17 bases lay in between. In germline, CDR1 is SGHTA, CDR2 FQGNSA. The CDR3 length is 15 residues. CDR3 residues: CASSSLGRGGETQYF. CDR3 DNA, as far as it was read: TGTGCCAGCAGCTCCCTCGGTAGGGGTGGGGAGACC. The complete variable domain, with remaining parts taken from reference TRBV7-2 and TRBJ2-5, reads GAGVSQSPSNKVTEKGKDVELRCDPISGHTALYWYRQSLGQGLEFLIYFQGNSAPDKSGLPSDRFSAERTGGSVSTLTIQRTQQEDSAVYLCASSSLGRGGETQYFGPGTRLLVL.

CDR3 region: CASSHGTDRNTIYF. The DNA read from the CDR3 is TGTGCCAGCTCACACGGGACAGACCGAAACACC. The chain recombines TRBV18 with TRBJ1-3; 7 nucleotides line up with TRBD1. The CDR3 goes on 3 residues after the read ends, and that part is filled in from the germline J gene. J was trimmed by 5 bases and V by 4 bases; bases with no gene match: 5. There are 14 residues in the CDR3. Germline V gene data show CDR1 as KGHSH and CDR2 as LQKENI.